This T cell receptor beta chain was sequenced in a study of CD8+ T cells in alopecia areata listed by TCRdb under 2018. About the study as a whole: The treated patients took part in an open-label pilot trial in which moderate-to-severe alopecia areata was treated with oral tofacitinib at 5 to 10 mg twice daily. Tofacitinib was administered for 6 to 18 months, and 6 months of follow-up off drug were then conducted to assess delayed response and recurrence. In treated patients, disease severity was measured using the SALT score, which gives the percentage of scalp surface area affected. The study used high-throughput TCRbeta sequencing to examine T cell clonal expansion in alopecia areata, in both the C3H/HeJ mouse model and human patients. On the human side, TCRbeta sequencing was run on scalp tissue and on sorted CD4+ and CD8+ peripheral blood T cells from healthy controls and from alopecia areata patients with either patchy or totalis/universalis disease. Patients on tofacitinib were biopsied at baseline and after 4 and 24 weeks of treatment, and several of the patients also had a later scalp biopsy. Scalp clonality was compared among normal scalp (n=4), patchy alopecia areata scalp (n=8), and alopecia totalis/universalis scalp (n=8). RNA was extracted with the PAXgene miRNA kit for fixed scalp, the miRNeasy kit for PBMCs, and the RNeasy kit for mouse skin. immunoSEQ multiplex PCR using 35 Vbeta forward primers and 13 Jbeta reverse primers was used to amplify TCRbeta CDR3 regions.

Trimming costs V 6 bases and J 6 bases, and their ends lie 9 bases apart. Spanning cysteine to phenylalanine, the CDR3 consists of 11 amino acids. Just the 33-base CDR3 DNA is kept, in frame starting at base 1. CDR1 and CDR2 (MGHDK, SYGVNS) derive from the germline V gene. Comment on this clone: Its cognate antigen has yet to be identified. Base qualities are not recorded, but no much larger clone differs from it by a single base.

Library preparation used the immunoSEQ multiplex PCR assay. To provide template for TCR sequencing, every sample had RNA extracted and reverse transcribed into cDNA. SuperScript III was used for first-strand cDNA synthesis, primed with a 2:1 mix of oligo-dT and random hexamers. Amplification bias was assessed with a synthetic immune receptor repertoire, and residual bias was removed computationally. Under the source paper's analysis protocol: After raw reads were preprocessed to remove errors, the CDR3 was defined following IMGT conventions as running from the conserved cysteine to phenylalanine. Clonality was computed as 1 minus the Shannon entropy, with the entropy normalized by log2 of the number of productive unique TCRs. Whether scalp clones were CD4 or CD8 was inferred by matching scalp TCRbeta sequences against CD4 and CD8 repertoires sorted from blood. TCRdb took this table from immuneACCESS and kept in-frame rearrangements with V and J called. Such tables lack part of the clones; where checked against another copy, unresolved V genes explain under half of the gap, and the rest is unexplained. The V and J calls and clone size are taken from that table; D and trimming were inferred from the DNA. The sample records under 250,000 clones, 66% of which are singletons. The ten largest clones take up roughly 1.2% of the sample.

The treatment or condition label on this specimen signifies: oral pan-JAK inhibitor, 5-10 mg twice daily. From alopecia areata patients, peripheral blood was collected along with lesional scalp punch biopsies. After PBMCs were isolated by density centrifugation and stained for CD3, CD4 and CD8, a FACSAria was used to sort CD4+ and CD8+ T cells. Overall study results and their limits: Shared TCR sequences between patients were less evident than in mice, which may be partly attributable to HLA diversity in the patient population. During tofacitinib treatment, many expanded lesional clones stuck around in both scalp and blood, and this persistence may partly explain why relapse happens after treatment is stopped. Tofacitinib significantly decreased scalp clonality and the number of expanded CD8+ clones among the top 100 scalp clones. Unlike mouse skin, which is dominated by gammadelta T cells, normal human skin has resident alphabeta T cells that are also sequenced, and this complicates analysis of the scalp TCR repertoire. Because the treated cohort was small and included a single nonresponder, larger studies are needed to assess links between baseline CD8+ expansion and response. Compared with normal scalp, lesional scalp, particularly in alopecia totalis/universalis, had higher clonality and more expanded CD8+ clones, which suggests antigenic drive.

This specimen was CD4+ T cells sorted from blood, taken around week 42, from a patient treated with tofacitinib. This clonotype was obtained from a human donor with alopecia areata. Recombination linked TRBV25-1 to TRBJ2-7; confidence is insufficient to name the D gene. The CDR3 region has the sequence CASSSASEQYF. The sequenced DNA is TGTGCCAGCAGCTCAGCAAGCGAGCAGTACTTC.